These 15 T cell receptor beta chains were sequenced from one sample in a study of cytomegalovirus exposure and HLA in healthy donors. Sequencing used immunoSEQ multiplex PCR; TCRdb keeps in-frame clones, though not all of them. The sample has 150,000 to 200,000 clones; roughly 91% are singletons. Material for sequencing was PBMCs. Receptors originate from a man between 18 and 35 years old in good health and CMV-seronegative.

The chain is built from TRBV6-5 and TRBJ1-2; 9 bases line up with TRBD1. The CDR3 is made up of 15 amino acids. V lost 4 bases and J lost 5; bases outside the gene matches: 8. CDR1 is MNHEY, CDR2 SVGAGI, per germline. The CDR3 nucleotides read TGTGCCAGCAGTTTTGACCGGGACAGGGAATATGGCTACACCTTC. Protein: CASSFDRDREYGYTF.

The J gene is TRBJ2-4, the V gene TRBV5-1; 8 nucleotides align to TRBD1. The CDR3 loop spans 18 amino acids. J was trimmed by 2 bases and V by 5 bases; bases with no gene match: 15. Germline CDR1 SGHRS, CDR2 YFSETQ. CDR3 in DNA: TGCGCCAGCAGTCCTAGGACCAGGGGGCTGAGGTCCAAAAACATTCAGTACTTC. It encodes CASSPRTRGLRSKNIQYF.

J is TRBJ2-1 and V is TRBV7-2; D gene ambiguous. The CDR3 has 14 residues. Trimming took off 4 bases at V and 4 bases at J, with 11 bases between the two ends. Germline values: CDR1 SGHTA, CDR2 FQGNSA. CDR3 region: CASSSSSRYNEQFF. The DNA of the CDR3 is TGTGCCAGCAGCTCTTCTAGTAGATACAATGAGCAGTTCTTC.

V usage is TRBV5-1 and J usage is TRBJ2-7, with 7 bases fitting TRBD2. The CDR3 loop spans 15 amino acids. The V gene end was trimmed by 4 bases and the J gene end by 0 bases; junction bases not matched to a gene: 7. The germline CDR1 and CDR2 sequences are SGHRS and YFSETQ. The DNA for the CDR3 is TGCGCCAGCAGCCCGAGGGGCGGGAGCTCCTACGAGCAGTACTTC. This translates into CASSPRGGSSYEQYF.

The J gene is TRBJ1-1, the V gene TRBV5-1; a possible D gene is TRBD1 (5 bases). V was shortened by 0 bases and J by 4 bases, with 10 bases between the two germline ends. Germline CDR1 SGHRS, CDR2 YFSETQ. The CDR3 sequence is 14 residues long. The CDR3, as DNA: TGCGCCAGCAGCTTGGGGGGCCCGGCCACTGAAGCTTTCTTT. It encodes CASSLGGPATEAFF.

This chain joins TRBV5-4 and TRBJ2-1, with D perhaps matching TRBD2 (5 bases). Per germline, CDR1 SGHNT and CDR2 YYREEE (reference sequence). Trimming shortened V by 0 bases and J by 0 bases, and 7 bases separated the two germline ends. The CDR3 is 15 amino acids. CDR3 protein: CASSLERSSYNEQFF. CDR3 sequence (DNA): TGTGCCAGCAGCTTGGAGCGGAGCTCCTACAATGAGCAGTTCTTC. Full variable domain (rest looked up from reference TRBV5-4 and TRBJ2-1): ETGVTQSPTHLIKTRGQQVTLRCSSQSGHNTVSWYQQALGQGPQFIFQYYREEENGRGNFPPRFSGLQFPNYSSELNVNALELDDSALYLCASSLERSSYNEQFFGPGTRLTVL.

The chain joins TRBV7-9 to TRBJ2-5; no clear D. This CDR3 has 12 residues. Trimming pared 6 bases from V and 1 base from J, leaving 6 bases between. Germline CDR1 is SEHNR and CDR2 is FQNEAQ (reference sequence). CDR3 protein: CASRQFQETQYF. DNA for the CDR3: TGTGCCAGCAGACAGTTCCAAGAGACCCAGTACTTC.

The gene calls are TRBV30 and TRBJ2-7, with D perhaps TRBD1 (6 bases). Trimming took 0 bases from V and 6 from J, leaving 15 bases between them. The CDR3 is 14 residues long. Germline loops: CDR1 GTSNPN, CDR2 SVGIG (reference sequence). The CDR3 loop reads CAWSVGTPSSEQYV. CDR3 nucleotide sequence: TGTGCCTGGAGTGTAGGGACACCCTCGTCCGAGCAGTACGTC.

The chain couples TRBV29-1 to TRBJ2-5; weak D call: TRBD1 (7 bases). Trimming pared 1 base from V and 9 bases from J, leaving 15 bases between. This CDR3 spans 13 amino acids. Germline V gives CDR1 SQVTM, CDR2 ANQGSEA. CDR3 sequence reads: CSVEGQGGEAQYF. The CDR3 nucleotides are TGCAGCGTTGAAGGGCAGGGGGGTGAAGCCCAGTACTTC.

This CDR3 reads CATSRAQENNEQFF. The DNA for the CDR3 is TGTGCCACCAGCAGAGCACAGGAGAACAATGAGCAGTTCTTC. The rearrangement joins TRBV15 to TRBJ2-1; D is perhaps TRBD1 (5 bases). This CDR3 has 14 residues. In germline, CDR1 is LNHNV, CDR2 YYDKDF (reference sequence). Trimming shortened V by 1 base and J by 5 bases, and 9 bases separated the two germline ends.

The chain carries TRBV7-9 and TRBJ2-5, with 7 bases fitting TRBD1. This CDR3 is built from 15 residues. Germline CDR1 is SEHNR and CDR2 is FQNEAQ (reference sequence). V lost 5 bases, J lost 5 bases, and 11 bases stayed unmatched. The CDR3 DNA follows: TGTGCCAGCAGCCCTCTACCAGACAGGGAGGAGACCCAGTACTTC. It translates to CASSPLPDREETQYF.

This rearrangement joins TRBV5-1 to TRBJ1-4; TRBD1 agrees at 8 bases. Trimming removed 2 bases from V and 2 bases from J; junction bases left unmatched: 2. The CDR3 has 15 residues. Germline-derived CDR1 and CDR2 are SGHRS and YFSETQ. The CDR3 loop is CASSLRDRTNEKLFF. CDR3 coding DNA: TGCGCCAGCAGCTTACGGGACAGGACTAATGAAAAACTGTTTTTT.

This rearrangement joins TRBV15 to TRBJ1-4; 8 bases align to TRBD1. CDR1 is LNHNV, CDR2 YYDKDF, per germline (reference sequence). Germline trimming cut 1 base from V and 5 bases from J; bases unmatched to any gene: 6. This CDR3 has 16 residues. The chain's CDR3 is CATSRVRDRKNEKLFF. The CDR3 DNA reads as TGTGCCACCAGCAGAGTGAGGGACAGGAAGAATGAAAAACTGTTTTTT.

This clone occurred a few times. A read error may produce the germline difference seen at one junction end. The chain recombines TRBV10-3 with TRBJ2-2; D is perhaps TRBD2 (5 bases). Germline CDR1 is ENHRY and CDR2 is SYGVKD. This CDR3 is built from 12 residues. CDR3 DNA: TGTGCCATCAGTGAGGTGATGAAGGGAGCTGTTTTT. It codes for CAISEVMKGAVF.

The CDR3 is CSVEVPSGGSYEQYV. The CDR3 DNA reads TGCAGCGTTGAAGTGCCTAGCGGGGGCTCCTACGAGCAGTACGTC. V is TRBV29-1 and J is TRBJ2-7; 10 bases fit TRBD2. CDR3 length equals 15 residues. The germline CDR1 and CDR2 sequences are SQVTM and ANQGSEA. Losses at the gene ends were 1 base for V and 0 bases for J; bases not matched to a gene: 3.